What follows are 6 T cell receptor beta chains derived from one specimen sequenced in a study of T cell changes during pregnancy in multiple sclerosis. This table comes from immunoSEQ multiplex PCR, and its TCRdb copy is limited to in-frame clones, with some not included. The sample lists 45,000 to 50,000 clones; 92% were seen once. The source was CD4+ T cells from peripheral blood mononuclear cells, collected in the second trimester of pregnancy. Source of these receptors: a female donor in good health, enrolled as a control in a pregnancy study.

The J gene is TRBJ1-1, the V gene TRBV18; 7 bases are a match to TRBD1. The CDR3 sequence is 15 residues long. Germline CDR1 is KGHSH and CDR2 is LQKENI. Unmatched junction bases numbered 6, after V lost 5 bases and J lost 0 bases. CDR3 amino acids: CASSSETGMNTEAFF. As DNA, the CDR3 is TGTGCCAGCTCATCTGAGACAGGGATGAACACTGAAGCTTTCTTT.

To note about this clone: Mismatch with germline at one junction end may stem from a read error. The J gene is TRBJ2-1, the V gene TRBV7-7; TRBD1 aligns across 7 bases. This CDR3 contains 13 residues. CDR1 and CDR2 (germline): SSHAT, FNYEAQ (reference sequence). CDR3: CASSLDQGDEQFF. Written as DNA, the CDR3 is TGTGCTAGCAGCTTAGACCAGGGGGATGAGCAGTTCTTC.

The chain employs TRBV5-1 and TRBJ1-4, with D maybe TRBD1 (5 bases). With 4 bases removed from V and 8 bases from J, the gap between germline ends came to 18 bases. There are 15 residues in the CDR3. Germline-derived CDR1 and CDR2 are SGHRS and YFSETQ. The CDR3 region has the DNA TGCGCCAGCAGCGGTGACGGGGGGTCGGACGAAAAACTGTTTTTT. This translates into CASSGDGGSDEKLFF.

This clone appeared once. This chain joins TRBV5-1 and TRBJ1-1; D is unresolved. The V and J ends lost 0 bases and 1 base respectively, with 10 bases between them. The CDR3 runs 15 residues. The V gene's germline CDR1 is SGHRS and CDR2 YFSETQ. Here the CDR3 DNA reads TGCGCCAGCAGCTTGGAGCAGGCTTCGAACACTGAAGCTTTCTTT. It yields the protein CASSLEQASNTEAFF.

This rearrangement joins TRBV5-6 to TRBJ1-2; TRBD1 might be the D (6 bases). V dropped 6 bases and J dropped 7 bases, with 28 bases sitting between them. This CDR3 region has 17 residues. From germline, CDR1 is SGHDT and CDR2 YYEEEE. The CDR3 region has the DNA TGTGCCAGCAAAGAGGAGGCAGGGGCTAAACACCGCGGTGGCTACACCTTC. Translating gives CASKEEAGAKHRGGYTF.

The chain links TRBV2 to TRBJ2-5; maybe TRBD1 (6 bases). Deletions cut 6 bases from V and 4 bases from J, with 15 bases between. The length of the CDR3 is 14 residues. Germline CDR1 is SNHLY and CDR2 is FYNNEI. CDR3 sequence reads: CASRGNRVSETQYF. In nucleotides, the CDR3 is TGTGCCAGCAGGGGGAACAGGGTTTCAGAGACCCAGTACTTC.